This paragraph reports one T cell receptor beta chain. The clone's antigen remains unknown. No much larger clonotype is one base removed from it; base qualities were not supplied. The record originates from a study of OX40 agonist ivuxolimab in advanced cancers. With regard to the full study: Ivuxolimab was a fully human IgG2 agonistic monoclonal antibody targeting the costimulatory receptor OX40 (CD134). Intravenous ivuxolimab was administered to patients every 2 weeks at six dose levels: 0.01, 0.1, 0.3, 1.5, 3 and 10 mg/kg. Among the 50 to 55 dose-escalation patients, some 20 had hepatocellular carcinoma, approximately 15 melanoma, 9 renal cell carcinoma and 9 head and neck cancer. In the dose-escalation cohort, around 80% of patients were male, and the mean age was 60 years with a range of about 20 to 90. Patients were allowed to have had prior anti-PD-1, anti-PD-L1 or anti-CTLA-4 therapy, and roughly 40% of the dose-escalation patients had previously received checkpoint inhibitors. Partial responses occurred in three dose-escalation patients: two with cutaneous melanoma and one with hepatocellular carcinoma. The purpose of peripheral TCRbeta sequencing was to test whether ivuxolimab changed TCR sequence diversity and led to clonal T-cell expansion. The monotherapy dose-escalation portion (N ≈ 57 patients) of the phase I ivuxolimab trial is reported in the paper. Study-level results and caveats: Low levels of normalized T-cell clonal expansion were also seen in some patients who did not respond. After ivuxolimab, more expanded clones were found on average in CD8+ T cells than in CD4+ T cells. Partial responders in the 0.1-3.0 mg/kg groups had among the lowest normalized peripheral clonal expansion, especially among CD8+ T cells. Which antigens the clonally expanded peripheral T cells were specific for was not determined. At doses of 0.1 to 3.0 mg/kg, clonal expansion of both CD4+ and CD8+ blood T cells was observed from baseline to week 6.

From its cysteine to its phenylalanine, the CDR3 spans 13 amino acids. The read is trimmed to its CDR3 DNA, 39 bases read in frame from base 1. For CDR1 and CDR2, the germline V gene lists SNHLY and FYNNEI. The trim is 8 bases for V and 4 bases for J, with a gap of 12 bases between the germline ends. For sequencing of the TCRbeta CDR3 region, genomic DNA was extracted from the sorted cells. The immunoSEQ Assay was used to sequence the TCRbeta CDR3 regions. Sourced from immuneACCESS, this table was stored by TCRdb with only in-frame sequences that have V and J called. A share of the clones is absent; for the studies checked, an unresolved V gene accounts for under half, and the remainder has no known explanation. This sample has about 35,000 clones in its table, and about 90% of those were observed once. 30% to 40% of the sample is taken by the ten largest. Patients with autoimmune disease history or receiving systemic immunosuppression were excluded from the trial. Peripheral blood for TCR sequencing was collected from all dose cohorts at baseline, on cycle 4 day 1, and on cycle 7 day 1. The samples were taken from a phase I, first-in-human, multicenter, open-label dose-escalation trial of ivuxolimab. Adults with locally advanced or metastatic head and neck squamous cell, hepatocellular, melanoma or renal cell carcinoma were enrolled in the trial. Before TCR sequencing, CD4+ T cells and CD8+ T cells were sorted from peripheral blood as separate populations.

Sequenced here: CD4+ or CD8+ T cells sorted from blood, sampled in a trial of the OX40 agonist ivuxolimab. The chain employs TRBV2 and TRBJ2-1; the D segment is perhaps TRBD1 or TRBD2, each sharing 7 matched bases. The receptor comes from an adult with an advanced solid tumor such as melanoma, head and neck, liver or kidney cancer. CDR3 loop: CASGEGAYNEQFF. The DNA is TGTGCCAGCGGGGAGGGGGCGTACAATGAGCAGTTCTTC.